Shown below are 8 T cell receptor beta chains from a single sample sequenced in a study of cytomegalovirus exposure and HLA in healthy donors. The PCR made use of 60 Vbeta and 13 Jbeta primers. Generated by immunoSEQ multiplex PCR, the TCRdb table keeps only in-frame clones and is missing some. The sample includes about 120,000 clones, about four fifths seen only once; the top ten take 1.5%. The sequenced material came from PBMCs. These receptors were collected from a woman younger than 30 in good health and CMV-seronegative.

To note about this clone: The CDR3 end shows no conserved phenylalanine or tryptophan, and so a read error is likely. The CDR3 nucleotides read TGTGCCAGCAGGGGAGGGCAGACCGAGCTGTTTTCT. It translates to CASRGGQTELFS. The gene calls are TRBV11-2 and TRBJ2-2; TRBD2 agrees at 7 bases. This CDR3 is built from 12 residues. V was pared by 6 bases and J by 11 bases, with 6 bases of the junction left unmatched. From germline, CDR1 is SGHAT and CDR2 FQNNGV.

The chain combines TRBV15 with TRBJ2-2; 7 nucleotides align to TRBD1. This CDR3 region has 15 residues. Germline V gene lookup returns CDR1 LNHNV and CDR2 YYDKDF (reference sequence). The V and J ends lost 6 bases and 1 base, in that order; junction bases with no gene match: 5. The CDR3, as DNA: TGTGCCACCAGGCCGACAGGGCGGAACACCGGGGAGCTGTTTTTT. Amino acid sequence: CATRPTGRNTGELFF.

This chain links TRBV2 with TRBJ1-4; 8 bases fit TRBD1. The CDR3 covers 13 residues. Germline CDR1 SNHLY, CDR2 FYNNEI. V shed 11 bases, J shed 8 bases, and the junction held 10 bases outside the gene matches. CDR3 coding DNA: TGTGCCGGAGCACAGGGGGGGGAAGAAAAACTGTTTTTT. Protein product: CAGAQGGEEKLFF.

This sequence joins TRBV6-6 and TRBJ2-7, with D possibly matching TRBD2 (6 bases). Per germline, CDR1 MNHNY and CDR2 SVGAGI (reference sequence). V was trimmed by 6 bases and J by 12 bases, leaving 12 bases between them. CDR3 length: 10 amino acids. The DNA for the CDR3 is TGTGCCAGCAGAGCCGGGACTCTGTACTTC. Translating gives CASRAGTLYF.

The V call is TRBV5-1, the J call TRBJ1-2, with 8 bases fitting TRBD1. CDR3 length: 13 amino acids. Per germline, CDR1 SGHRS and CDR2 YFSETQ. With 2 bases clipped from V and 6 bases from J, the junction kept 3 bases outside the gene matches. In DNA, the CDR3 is TGCGCCAGCAGCTTTCCGGGACAGGATGGCTACACCTTC. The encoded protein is CASSFPGQDGYTF.

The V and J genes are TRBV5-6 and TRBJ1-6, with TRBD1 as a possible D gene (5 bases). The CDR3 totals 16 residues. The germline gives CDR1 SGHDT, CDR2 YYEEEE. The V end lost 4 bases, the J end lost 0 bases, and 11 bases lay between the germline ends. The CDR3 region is CASSGDRNSYNSPLHF. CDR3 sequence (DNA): TGTGCCAGCAGCGGTGACAGAAACTCCTATAATTCACCCCTCCACTTT.

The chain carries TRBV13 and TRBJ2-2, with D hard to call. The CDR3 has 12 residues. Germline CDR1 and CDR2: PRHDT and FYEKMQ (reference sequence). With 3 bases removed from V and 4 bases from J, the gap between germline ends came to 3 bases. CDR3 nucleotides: TGTGCCAGCAGCTTCGGCACCGGGGAGCTGTTTTTT. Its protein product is CASSFGTGELFF. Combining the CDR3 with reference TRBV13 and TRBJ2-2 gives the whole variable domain AAGVIQSPRHLIKEKRETATLKCYPIPRHDTVYWYQQGPGQDPQFLISFYEKMQSDKGSIPDRFSAQQFSDYHSELNMSSLELGDSALYFCASSFGTGELFFGEGSRLTVL.

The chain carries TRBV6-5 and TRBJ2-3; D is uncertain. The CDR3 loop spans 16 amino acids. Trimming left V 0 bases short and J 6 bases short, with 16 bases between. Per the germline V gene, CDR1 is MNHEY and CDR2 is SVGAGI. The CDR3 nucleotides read TGTGCCAGCAGTTACTCGATTCAGTGGATCGGGGATACGCAGTATTTT. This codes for CASSYSIQWIGDTQYF.